Shown below are 19 T cell receptor beta chains from a single sample sequenced in a study of CD8 T cells in ankylosing spondylitis. Notes on the study in general: There was a TCR beta motif, made of several highly homologous variants, that appeared characteristic of ankylosing spondylitis blood.

These receptors are not linked to any known antigen. TCRdb passed the 5' RACE reads through MiXCR, listing each CDR3 protein once. The table shows about 220,000 distinct CDR3 sequences, with roughly 6.6% occurring only once. The source material was blood, either unsorted or a sorted T cell fraction (not recorded which). These receptors were taken from a male donor with ankylosing spondylitis.

There are many counts of this clonotype. V gene TRBV6-1 combines with J gene TRBJ1-4, with D unclear. Germline CDR1 is MNHNS and CDR2 is SASEGT. The V end lost 5 bases, the J end lost 0 bases, and 10 bases lay between the germline ends. The CDR3 contains 15 residues. CDR3 sequence reads: CASSLWGSTNEKLFF. The CDR3 bases are TGTGCCAGCAGTCTATGGGGATCAACTAATGAAAAACTGTTTTTT.

This clonotype was seen repeatedly, ten times or more. V usage is TRBV9 and J usage is TRBJ2-7, with 7 bases identical to TRBD1. CDR1 and CDR2 from the germline V gene are SGDLS and YYNGEE. J was trimmed by 2 bases and V by 0 bases; bases with no gene match: 5. The CDR3 extends over 15 amino acids. In DNA form, the CDR3 reads TGTGCCAGCAGCGTAGGGACCGACAGGGCCTACGAGCAGTACTTC. It encodes CASSVGTDRAYEQYF. Full variable domain (outside the CDR3, taken from reference TRBV9 and TRBJ2-7): DSGVTQTPKHLITATGQRVTLRCSPRSGDLSVYWYQQSLDQGLQFLIQYYNGEERAKGNILERFSAQQFPDLHSELNLSSLELGDSALYFCASSVGTDRAYEQYFGPGTRLTVT.

The chain uses TRBV11-1 and TRBJ2-3; 7 bases agree with TRBD1. The CDR3 totals 18 residues. Losses at the gene ends were 5 bases for V and 0 bases for J; bases not matched to a gene: 14. Germline CDR1 and CDR2: SGHAT and FQDESV (reference sequence). In nucleotides, the CDR3 is TGTGCCAGCAGCCCGGGGACAGCCGCCCGGACTAGCACAGATACGCAGTATTTT. Its protein product is CASSPGTAARTSTDTQYF.

The chain combines TRBV20-1 with TRBJ1-1, with unresolved D. The CDR3 length is 13 residues. Deletions cut 1 base from V and 1 base from J, with 7 bases between. Germline CDR1 and CDR2: DFQATT and SNEGSKA (reference sequence). DNA for the CDR3: TGCAGTGCTAGAGGGCCGAGGAACACTGAAGCTTTCTTT. It specifies CSARGPRNTEAFF.

This clonotype was counted ten times or more. The chain recombines TRBV18 with TRBJ2-3; 9 bases align to TRBD1. J lost 1 base, V lost 3 bases, and 8 bases had no gene match. Germline CDR1 KGHSH, CDR2 LQKENI. The CDR3 runs to 17 residues. The CDR3 region is CASSPPRDREGTDTQYF. CDR3 nucleotide sequence: TGTGCCAGCTCACCGCCCCGGGACAGGGAAGGCACAGATACGCAGTATTTT.

The J gene is TRBJ2-6, the V gene TRBV6-2 or TRBV6-3; no firm D call. Germline V gene sequence: CDR1 MNHEY, CDR2 SVGEGT. V dropped 7 bases and J dropped 4 bases, with 11 bases sitting between them. The CDR3 runs to 14 residues. DNA of the CDR3: TGTGCCAGCACAGGATTCTCCGGGGCCAACGTCCTGACTTTC. Translation: CASTGFSGANVLTF.

This clonotype was recorded at least ten times. The chain carries TRBV11-2 and TRBJ2-7; D is unresolved. The CDR3 covers 15 residues. Trimming took 5 bases from V and 7 from J, leaving 21 bases between them. Germline V gene sequence: CDR1 SGHAT, CDR2 FQNNGV. CDR3 residues: CASSPEWSALGEQYF. The CDR3 DNA follows: TGTGCCAGCAGCCCGGAGTGGAGCGCCTTGGGTGAGCAGTACTTC.

This clonotype occurred a few times. This chain uses TRBV9 with TRBJ2-1; 13 bases are a match to TRBD2. CDR1 SGDLS and CDR2 YYNGEE come from the germline V gene. The CDR3 consists of 15 residues. V was clipped by 3 bases and J by 7 bases; unmatched bases: 4. This chain's CDR3 is CASSELAGGTNEQFF. CDR3 in DNA: TGTGCCAGCAGCGAACTAGCGGGGGGGACTAATGAGCAGTTCTTC.

This clonotype was observed many times. The genes are TRBV20-1 and TRBJ2-5; 11 bases match TRBD2. This CDR3 contains 17 residues. V lost 0 bases and J lost 4; bases outside the gene matches: 10. Per germline, CDR1 DFQATT and CDR2 SNEGSKA (reference sequence). The CDR3, as DNA: TGCAGTGCTAGAGATCCTATAGCGGGAGGGGGTGTAGAGACCCAGTACTTC. Translated: CSARDPIAGGGVETQYF.

This clonotype was counted a few times. V gene TRBV30 combines with J gene TRBJ2-3; D gene ambiguous. The CDR3 is made up of 14 amino acids. Trimming cost V 0 bases and J 6 bases, with 13 bases left between them. CDR1 and CDR2 (germline): GTSNPN, SVGIG (reference sequence). CDR3 sequence: CAWSVLNREDTQYF. CDR3 nucleotides: TGTGCCTGGAGTGTCCTCAACCGCGAGGATACGCAGTATTTT.

The chain is built from TRBV19 and TRBJ1-1; D may be TRBD1 (5 bases). The CDR3 loop spans 14 amino acids. V lost 2 bases and J 4 bases, leaving 11 bases between the germline ends. The germline V gene has CDR1 LNHDA and CDR2 SQIVND (reference sequence). Here the CDR3 DNA reads TGTGCCAGTAGTATACGGGGGTACGGCACTGAAGCTTTCTTT. Translating gives CASSIRGYGTEAFF.

This chain connects TRBV3-1 to TRBJ2-7; D might be TRBD1 (6 bases). The V end lost 1 base, the J end lost 1 base, and 11 bases lay between the germline ends. The CDR3 sequence is 15 residues long. Germline V gene lookup returns CDR1 LGHDT and CDR2 YNNKEL (reference sequence). The CDR3 region has the DNA TGTGCCAGCAGCCAAGCATCCAGGGGATCCTACGAGCAGTACTTC. This sequence encodes CASSQASRGSYEQYF.

This clonotype has at least ten counts. This chain connects TRBV7-8 to TRBJ2-1; TRBD2 matches 12 bases. This CDR3 spans 17 amino acids. The ends lost 3 bases at V and 4 bases at J; junction bases unmatched: 7. Germline lookup yields CDR1 SGHVS and CDR2 FQNEAQ. Here the CDR3 DNA reads TGTGCCAGCAGCTTTTCTAGCGGGGGGGGTATATACAATGAGCAGTTCTTC. The encoded protein is CASSFSSGGGIYNEQFF. The full variable domain, in which reference TRBV7-8 and TRBJ2-1 provide the parts outside the CDR3, is GAGVSQSPRYKVAKRGQDVALRCDPISGHVSLFWYQQALGQGPEFLTYFQNEAQLDKSGLPSDRFFAERPEGSVSTLKIQRTQQEDSAVYLCASSFSSGGGIYNEQFFGPGTRLTVL.

This clonotype was observed at least ten times. V and J are TRBV5-1 and TRBJ2-1; no definite D call. CDR3 size: 13 residues. Germline-derived CDR1 and CDR2 are SGHRS and YFSETQ. Trimming left V 4 bases short and J 7 bases short, with 12 bases between. This CDR3 is CASSPHSGNEQFF. Written as DNA, the CDR3 is TGCGCCAGCAGCCCCCATTCGGGTAATGAGCAGTTCTTC. Together with reference TRBV5-1 and TRBJ2-1, the CDR3 gives the full variable domain: KAGVTQTPRYLIKTRGQQVTLSCSPISGHRSVSWYQQTPGQGLQFLFEYFSETQRNKGNFPGRFSGRQFSNSRSEMNVSTLELGDSALYLCASSPHSGNEQFFGPGTRLTVL.

This clonotype has ten or more counts. Here the CDR3 reads CASILGLRAGDTQYF. CDR3 nucleotide sequence: TGTGCCAGCATCCTGGGACTACGGGCCGGGGATACGCAGTATTTT. The rearrangement joins TRBV5-8 to TRBJ2-3; TRBD2 matches 7 bases. There are 15 residues in the CDR3. Trimming took 6 bases from V and 6 from J; bases not matched to a gene: 13. Germline loops: CDR1 SGHTS, CDR2 YDEGEE. The whole variable domain, filled in from reference TRBV5-8 and TRBJ2-3, reads EAGVTQSPTHLIKTRGQQATLRCSPISGHTSVYWYQQALGLGLQFLLWYDEGEERNRGNFPPRFSGRQFPNYSSELNVNALELEDSALYLCASILGLRAGDTQYFGPGTRLTVL.

This clonotype was counted at least ten times. The CDR3 loop is CASSRTGINSPLHF. CDR3 DNA: TGTGCCAGCAGCCGGACAGGGATTAATTCACCCCTCCACTTT. The V gene is TRBV9, the J gene TRBJ1-6; the match to TRBD1 covers 8 bases. The V gene end was trimmed by 4 bases and the J gene end by 6 bases; junction bases not matched to a gene: 3. Looked up from germline, CDR1 is SGDLS and CDR2 is YYNGEE. The length of the CDR3 is 14 residues.

This clonotype showed up just a few times. J is TRBJ2-7 and V is TRBV7-6; D possibly corresponds to TRBD1 (5 bases). Trimming stripped 5 bases from V and 6 bases from J, with 20 bases between. The CDR3 is 15 residues long. The germline V gene encodes CDR1 SGHVS and CDR2 FNYEAQ. The CDR3 protein is CASSPQGHPSGEQYF. In DNA form, the CDR3 reads TGTGCCAGCAGCCCACAAGGACACCCTTCGGGCGAGCAGTACTTC. The whole variable domain, remainder taken from reference TRBV7-6 and TRBJ2-7, is GAGVSQSPRYKVTKRGQDVALRCDPISGHVSLYWYRQALGQGPEFLTYFNYEAQQDKSGLPNDRFSAERPEGSISTLTIQRTEQRDSAMYRCASSPQGHPSGEQYFGPGTRLTVT.

The table lists this clonotype with many counts. The CDR3 loop reads CASSLEAGNQPQHF. For the CDR3, the DNA is TGTGCCAGCAGCTTAGAGGCGGGGAACCAGCCCCAGCATTTT. The V and J genes are TRBV7-8 and TRBJ1-5; D is uncertain. In germline, CDR1 is SGHVS, CDR2 FQNEAQ. The length of the CDR3 is 14 residues. The V end was cut by 1 base, the J end by 7 bases, with 11 bases between. The variable domain in full, completed from reference TRBV7-8 and TRBJ1-5, reads GAGVSQSPRYKVAKRGQDVALRCDPISGHVSLFWYQQALGQGPEFLTYFQNEAQLDKSGLPSDRFFAERPEGSVSTLKIQRTQQEDSAVYLCASSLEAGNQPQHFGDGTRLSIL.

This clonotype was recorded many times. The V and J genes are TRBV6-1 and TRBJ2-7, with TRBD1 matching over 11 bases. Germline CDR1 is MNHNS and CDR2 is SASEGT. The CDR3 is 14 amino acids. V gave up 4 bases and J gave up 3 bases; unmatched junction bases: 2. For the CDR3, the DNA is TGTGCCAGCAGTGTGGGACAGGGGGTCTACGAGCAGTACTTC. Protein sequence: CASSVGQGVYEQYF.